This T cell receptor (beta chain) came from a study of T cells after yellow fever vaccination. Study-wide context: SMART-Seq v4 Ultra Low Input prepared libraries from low-cell fractions. Study-wide points: CD4 and CD8 compartments shared a small share of clonotypes, likely from convergent recombination. The booster response re-showed most primary clones: approximately 97% CD4, more than 80% CD8.

This clonotype has a handful of counts. Its antigen is as yet unknown. Germline V CDR1 and CDR2: SGHTA, FQGNSA. The germline V and J ends were trimmed by 5 bases and 7 bases, with 18 bases remaining between them. The CDR3 runs 14 residues. The authors made TCR cDNA by 5'RACE template switching, adding a universal primer site and UMIs. Each CDR3 protein is one row after TCRdb ran MiXCR on the 5' RACE reads. This sample has over 300,000 distinct CDR3 sequences, with around 6.8% found just once. The sample in question was PBMCs, obtained more than 40 days after the first yellow fever vaccination. The receptor comes from a man between 18 and 29 years old who received the YFV17D yellow fever vaccine. The V call is TRBV7-2, the J call TRBJ2-7; D unclear. CDR3 sequence (DNA): TGTGCCAGCAGCCTTGGTGGCGGTTCCGAGGAGCAGTACTTC. Amino acid sequence: CASSLGGGSEEQYF.